This entry lists 13 T cell receptor beta chains sequenced from one sample in a study of blood T cell repertoires in COVID-19 (dated by TCRdb to about 2020). The receptor library was made with the immunoSEQ multiplex PCR assay. The clones in this table, taken by TCRdb from immuneACCESS, are in-frame only. Not every clone is retained; where verified, under half of the shortfall comes from an unresolved V gene, and the cause of the rest is unknown. In this sample the table shows roughly 250,000 clones, 88% of which occur a single time. Approximately 4% of the sample lies in the top ten. The specimen was peripheral blood. The receptors shown here come from a man aged 55-75 years who had recovered from COVID-19.

J is TRBJ1-2 and V is TRBV27; no clear D. The CDR3 covers 12 residues. V was shortened by 8 bases and J by 2 bases, with 9 bases between the two germline ends. Germline CDR1 and CDR2: MNHEY and SMNVEV (reference sequence). The CDR3 reads CASQPRNYGYTF. The CDR3 coding sequence is TGTGCCAGCCAACCGAGAAACTATGGCTACACCTTC.

J is TRBJ2-1 and V is TRBV6-5, with D perhaps TRBD2 (5 bases). V lost 7 bases, J lost 0 bases, and 10 bases lay in between. This CDR3 comprises 14 residues. The germline gives CDR1 MNHEY, CDR2 SVGAGI. As DNA, the CDR3 is TGTGCCAGCAATGGAGGCCGCTCCTACAATGAGCAGTTCTTC. It translates to CASNGGRSYNEQFF.

The chain employs TRBV18 and TRBJ1-1; 10 nucleotides agree with TRBD1. Per germline, CDR1 KGHSH and CDR2 LQKENI. There are 15 residues in the CDR3. Trimming removed 3 bases from V and 0 bases from J; junction bases left unmatched: 1. The CDR3: CASSPGQGLNTEAFF. The CDR3 coding sequence is TGTGCCAGCTCACCGGGACAGGGGTTGAACACTGAAGCTTTCTTT.

The CDR3 DNA is TGTGCCGCCAGGCGGAGCGGCTCCTACGAGCAGTACTTC. Its protein product is CAARRSGSYEQYF. The chain combines TRBV2 with TRBJ2-7; a weak D match, TRBD2 (5 bases). V was pared by 11 bases and J by 0 bases, with 14 bases between. This CDR3 has 13 residues. CDR1 is SNHLY and CDR2 is FYNNEI in the germline V gene.

The genes are TRBV5-1 and TRBJ1-3; the D gene is possibly TRBD1 (5 bases). Per the germline V gene, CDR1 is SGHRS and CDR2 is YFSETQ. V lost 1 base to trimming and J lost 0 bases, with 5 bases between them. The CDR3 contains 14 residues. The DNA of the CDR3 is TGCGCCAGCAGCTTGACAGGCTCTGGAAACACCATATATTTT. This codes for CASSLTGSGNTIYF.

This sequence joins TRBV3-1 (or the pseudogene TRBV3-2) and TRBJ1-1; 8 nucleotides agree with TRBD1. The CDR3 is made up of 16 amino acids. Germline trimming cut 0 bases from V and 1 base from J; bases unmatched to any gene: 4. Looked up from germline, CDR1 is LGHDT and CDR2 is YNNKEL (reference sequence). CDR3 sequence reads: CASSQETGQGNTEAFF. CDR3 nucleotide sequence: TGTGCCAGCAGCCAAGAAACCGGACAGGGGAACACTGAAGCTTTCTTT.

CDR3 DNA sequence: TGCGCCAGCAGCTTGGCTGCGACAGGGACTGAAAAACTGTTTTTT. As protein: CASSLAATGTEKLFF. The J gene is TRBJ1-4, the V gene TRBV5-1, with 7 nucleotides matching TRBD1. The V gene's germline CDR1 is SGHRS and CDR2 YFSETQ. The junction had 6 bases not matched to a gene; V was cut back by 0 bases and J by 7 bases. This CDR3 has 15 amino acids.

This clone occurred once. The chain joins TRBV29-1 to TRBJ2-1, with TRBD2 matching 10 bases. J was trimmed by 6 bases and V by 6 bases; bases with no gene match: 14. The length of the CDR3 is 16 residues. In germline, CDR1 is SQVTM, CDR2 ANQGSEA. This CDR3 is CSVTGEVGTSVNEQFF. As DNA, the CDR3 is TGCAGCGTGACAGGGGAGGTTGGGACTAGCGTCAATGAGCAGTTCTTC.

DNA of the CDR3: TGTGCCAGCAGCTTACGGACAGGGGGCTGGGGTGAGCAGTTCTTC. As protein: CASSLRTGGWGEQFF. The V call is TRBV7-6, the J call TRBJ2-1; 11 positions match TRBD1. The CDR3 length is 15 residues. Per the germline V gene, CDR1 is SGHVS and CDR2 is FNYEAQ. V gave up 2 bases and J gave up 9 bases; unmatched junction bases: 6.

The chain carries TRBV3-1 (or the pseudogene TRBV3-2) and TRBJ1-2, with D maybe TRBD1 (5 bases). The length of the CDR3 is 15 residues. V was cut by 4 bases and J by 3 bases, with 15 bases left in between. CDR1 LGHDT and CDR2 YNNKEL come from the germline V gene (reference sequence). DNA of the CDR3: TGTGCCAGCAGCCTCGCGGGGCGCCCGGACTATGGCTACACCTTC. It specifies CASSLAGRPDYGYTF.

This rearrangement joins TRBV24-1 to TRBJ2-1; 7 nucleotides agree with TRBD1. The germline V gene has CDR1 KGHDR and CDR2 SFDVKD. J lost 4 bases, V lost 3 bases, and 5 bases had no gene match. The CDR3 runs 15 residues. In nucleotides, the CDR3 is TGTGCCACCAGTGATGTGACAGGGAATTACAATGAGCAGTTCTTC. Its translation is CATSDVTGNYNEQFF.

The chain joins TRBV9 to TRBJ1-2, with a possible D match to TRBD1 (5 bases). The length of the CDR3 is 15 residues. Germline CDR1 and CDR2: SGDLS and YYNGEE. V shed 0 bases and J shed 2 bases, with 11 bases lying between them. As DNA, the CDR3 is TGTGCCAGCAGCGTAGCGGGTGGGGCGAACTATGGCTACACCTTC. Its translation: CASSVAGGANYGYTF.

For the CDR3, the DNA is TGCGCCAGCAGCTTGGAAGAGACTGAAGCTTTCTTT. Protein sequence: CASSLEETEAFF. The chain has TRBV5-1 and TRBJ1-1; D unclear. CDR1 and CDR2 from the germline V gene are SGHRS and YFSETQ. Trimming shortened V by 0 bases and J by 5 bases, and 5 bases separated the two germline ends. The CDR3 loop spans 12 amino acids.